Each of the 32 T cell receptor beta chains below was sequenced from the same sample in a study of post-analysis software for immune sequencing data (dated by TCRdb to the mid-2010s). The research as a whole found: Patients showed significantly higher frequencies than controls for a handful of TRBV segments, among them TRBV5-6, TRBV5-1 and TRBV20-1.

No antigen is known for these receptors. Libraries were built with PCR. The sample was run on an Illumina HiSeq 2500. To reduce PCR and sequencing biases, unique molecular identifiers were incorporated into the TCR beta cDNA libraries. TCRdb reprocessing: public reads trimmed at Q25 with fastp, clones called with MiXCR, in-frame beta chains kept. Rows are unified per CDR3 protein, each entry keeping the most common DNA and genes. This sample holds about 540,000 distinct CDR3 sequences; around 31% were observed only once. The leading ten clones occupy 4.5% to 7.5% of the sample. Material: blood. Every receptor here comes from a girl between 2 and 17 years old with multiple sclerosis.

The CDR3: CASSLGQWEETQYF. In nucleotides, the CDR3 is TGTGCCAGCAGCTTAGGACAGTGGGAAGAGACCCAGTACTTC. V gene TRBV7-9 combines with J gene TRBJ2-7, with D perhaps TRBD1 (5 bases). The closer fit of TRBJ2-5 to the DNA end suggests the J call may be wrong. Germline V gene lookup returns CDR1 SEHNR and CDR2 FQNEAQ (reference sequence). The CDR3 is 14 residues long.

This chain links TRBV5-1 with TRBJ2-1, with a possible D match to TRBD1 (5 bases). The germline CDR1 and CDR2 sequences are SGHRS and YFSETQ. Trimming removed 0 bases at V and 8 bases at J, with 9 bases between. This CDR3 region has 13 residues. CDR3 loop: CASSLEAGHEQFF. Here the CDR3 DNA reads TGCGCCAGCAGCTTGGAGGCAGGGCATGAGCAGTTCTTC.

J is TRBJ2-3 and V is TRBV14; 7 nucleotides match TRBD2. The CDR3 length is 17 residues. Germline V gene lookup returns CDR1 SGHDN and CDR2 FVKESK. With V trimmed by 0 bases and J by 2 bases, 8 bases remained unmatched. The CDR3 DNA follows: TGTGCCAGCAGCCAAGAGGCAGGGAGGGAGATCACAGATACGCAGTATTTT. Translating gives CASSQEAGREITDTQYF.

V is TRBV2 and J is TRBJ2-2; no firm D call. Per the germline V gene, CDR1 is SNHLY and CDR2 is FYNNEI. This CDR3 is 13 amino acids long. The V end lost 7 bases, the J end lost 3 bases, and 9 bases lay between the germline ends. CDR3 sequence reads: CASNPFDTGELFF. The CDR3 nucleotides read TGTGCCAGCAACCCGTTCGACACCGGGGAGCTGTTTTTT.

The J gene is TRBJ2-5, the V gene TRBV7-9; possible D gene TRBD1, 5 bases. Trimming removed 4 bases at V and 5 bases at J, with 14 bases between. CDR3 length: 14 residues. Germline CDR1 and CDR2: SEHNR and FQNEAQ (reference sequence). CDR3 DNA: TGTGCCAGCAGCTCGCTAGGGGTTTCCGAGACCCAGTACTTC. Encoded protein: CASSSLGVSETQYF.

This chain joins TRBV7-9 and TRBJ1-1; D is unclear. The CDR3 length is 13 residues. Trimming took 3 bases from V and 1 from J, leaving 6 bases between them. Germline-derived CDR1 and CDR2 are SEHNR and FQNEAQ (reference sequence). The CDR3 coding sequence is TGTGCCAGCAGCTTGAAAGCGAACACTGAAGCTTTCTTT. Amino acids: CASSLKANTEAFF.

This chain uses TRBV7-3 with TRBJ2-7; either TRBD1 or TRBD2 may fit D (5 bases each). Germline loops: CDR1 SGHTA, CDR2 FQGTGA. The CDR3 totals 15 residues. Trimming removed 5 bases at V and 3 bases at J, with 17 bases between. CDR3 DNA: TGTGCCAGCAGCCCAAGTGGGACGGAAATCTACGAGCAGTACTTC. It encodes CASSPSGTEIYEQYF.

V usage is TRBV7-9 and J usage is TRBJ2-1; 16 nucleotides line up with TRBD2. Losses at the gene ends were 5 bases for V and 6 bases for J; bases not matched to a gene: 7. CDR3 length: 17 amino acids. The germline CDR1 and CDR2 sequences are SEHNR and FQNEAQ (reference sequence). CDR3 loop: CASSPGTSGGASNEQFF. Here the CDR3 DNA reads TGTGCCAGCAGCCCTGGGACTAGCGGGGGGGCTTCCAATGAGCAGTTCTTC. The entire variable domain, with the rest obtained from reference TRBV7-9 and TRBJ2-1, is as follows: DTGVSQNPRHKITKRGQNVTFRCDPISEHNRLYWYRQTLGQGPEFLTYFQNEAQLEKSRLLSDRFSAERPKGSFSTLEIQRTEQGDSAMYLCASSPGTSGGASNEQFFGPGTRLTVL.

The table lists this clonotype with a few counts. The rearrangement joins TRBV5-1 to TRBJ2-7; 7 bases align to TRBD1. Germline assignment: CDR1 SGHRS and CDR2 YFSETQ. The CDR3 is made up of 15 amino acids. J gave up 0 bases and V 6 bases, and 9 bases lay outside the gene matches. CDR3 loop: CASKLLRDSSYEQYF. DNA for the CDR3: TGCGCCAGCAAATTACTCCGGGACAGCTCCTACGAGCAGTACTTC.

A few counts support this clonotype. V gene TRBV7-2 combines with J gene TRBJ1-6; TRBD1 might be the D (5 bases). The CDR3 length is 16 residues. Trimming shortened V by 2 bases and J by 0 bases, and 8 bases separated the two germline ends. The germline gives CDR1 SGHTA, CDR2 FQGNSA. Here the CDR3 reads CASSLKGSSYNSPLHF. CDR3 in DNA: TGTGCCAGCAGCTTAAAGGGGAGCTCCTATAATTCACCCCTCCACTTT. Full variable domain (missing parts from reference TRBV7-2 and TRBJ1-6): GAGVSQSPSNKVTEKGKDVELRCDPISGHTALYWYRQSLGQGLEFLIYFQGNSAPDKSGLPSDRFSAERTGGSVSTLTIQRTQQEDSAVYLCASSLKGSSYNSPLHFGNGTRLTVT.

This chain connects TRBV13 to TRBJ2-7; 10 nucleotides agree with TRBD2. Germline lookup yields CDR1 PRHDT and CDR2 FYEKMQ (reference sequence). J lost 2 bases, V lost 3 bases, and 4 bases had no gene match. CDR3 length equals 15 residues. The CDR3 here is CASSFKRGGPYEQYF. Written as DNA, the CDR3 is TGTGCCAGCAGCTTTAAGCGGGGGGGGCCCTACGAGCAGTACTTC.

A few counts support this clonotype. J is TRBJ1-1 and V is TRBV5-1, with D unresolved. CDR3 size: 11 residues. The germline gives CDR1 SGHRS, CDR2 YFSETQ. The V gene lost 6 bases and the J gene lost 11 bases, with 14 bases spanning the gap. This CDR3 is CASTHPWQAFF. CDR3 nucleotide sequence: TGCGCCAGCACACACCCATGGCAGGCTTTCTTT.

The V and J genes are TRBV20-1 and TRBJ1-1; D is undetermined. CDR1 is DFQATT, CDR2 SNEGSKA, per germline (reference sequence). CDR3 size: 15 residues. V was trimmed by 0 bases and J by 1 base, leaving 12 bases between them. The CDR3 is CSARDRAAENTEAFF. CDR3 nucleotide sequence: TGCAGTGCTAGAGATCGGGCAGCGGAGAACACTGAAGCTTTCTTT.

This clonotype was counted between two and nine times. In DNA form, the CDR3 reads TGCGCCAGCAGCCTACGACTAGACCCCTACAATGAGCAGTTCTTC. Encoded protein: CASSLRLDPYNEQFF. V and J are TRBV4-1 and TRBJ2-1, with D maybe TRBD2 (6 bases). Per germline, CDR1 MGHRA and CDR2 YSYEKL. This CDR3 has 15 amino acids. The V end was cut by 4 bases, the J end by 2 bases, with 12 bases between.

The genes are TRBV10-3 and TRBJ1-4, with D maybe TRBD1 (5 bases). This CDR3 contains 14 residues. Germline loops: CDR1 ENHRY, CDR2 SYGVKD. Trimming removed 10 bases from V and 7 bases from J, with 19 bases in between. For the CDR3, the DNA is TGTGCCAGCTCCCCGGGGGTAATGGCTGAAAAACTGTTTTTT. This codes for CASSPGVMAEKLFF.

The chain couples TRBV20-1 to TRBJ1-4; 10 nucleotides line up with TRBD1. The germline V gene has CDR1 DFQATT and CDR2 SNEGSKA (reference sequence). This CDR3 spans 13 amino acids. V shed 5 bases, J shed 6 bases, and the junction held 3 bases outside the gene matches. The chain's CDR3 is CSAWTGGYEKLFF. In nucleotides, the CDR3 is TGCAGTGCTTGGACAGGGGGGTATGAAAAACTGTTTTTT.

This rearrangement joins TRBV20-1 to TRBJ1-2; 7 nucleotides match TRBD1. CDR1 and CDR2 (germline): DFQATT, SNEGSKA (reference sequence). Trimming removed 5 bases from V and 4 bases from J; junction bases left unmatched: 16. The CDR3 is 16 amino acids. The CDR3 here is CSASGQVGTNPYGYTF. CDR3 DNA: TGCAGTGCTTCTGGACAGGTTGGGACTAACCCCTATGGCTACACCTTC.

The chain has TRBV7-9 and TRBJ1-6; D is possibly TRBD1 (5 bases). This CDR3 spans 11 amino acids. Between the trimmed V and J ends, which lost 11 bases and 10 bases, there was a span of 12 bases. CDR1 and CDR2 from the germline V gene are SEHNR and FQNEAQ (reference sequence). The CDR3 region has the DNA TGTGCCGGGAGGGACGACTCACCCCTCCACTTT. Translating gives CAGRDDSPLHF.

The rearrangement joins TRBV11-2 to TRBJ2-3; no definite D call. Deletions cut 5 bases from V and 8 bases from J, with 17 bases between. The CDR3 contains 14 residues. CDR1 SGHAT and CDR2 FQNNGV come from the germline V gene. The CDR3 nucleotides are TGTGCCAGCAGCGTCTCTATGGTTGCAGGTACGCAGTATTTT. Its translation: CASSVSMVAGTQYF. The whole variable domain, remainder taken from reference TRBV11-2 and TRBJ2-3, is EAGVAQSPRYKIIEKRQSVAFWCNPISGHATLYWYQQILGQGPKLLIQFQNNGVVDDSQLPKDRFSAERLKGVDSTLKIQPAKLEDSAVYLCASSVSMVAGTQYFGPGTRLTVL.

This clonotype turned up a few times. V usage is TRBV15 and J usage is TRBJ1-6, with D hard to call. CDR3 size: 15 residues. From germline, CDR1 is LNHNV and CDR2 YYDKDF (reference sequence). V dropped 0 bases and J dropped 4 bases, with 7 bases sitting between them. CDR3 DNA sequence: TGTGCCACCAGCAGAGATGGGCAGTATAATTCACCCCTCCACTTT. Translation gives CATSRDGQYNSPLHF.

The rearrangement links TRBV5-1 to TRBJ2-3; no clear D gene. The V gene lost 8 bases and the J gene lost 5 bases, with 9 bases spanning the gap. This CDR3 is 11 amino acids long. Germline lookup yields CDR1 SGHRS and CDR2 YFSETQ. Written as DNA, the CDR3 is TGCGCCAGTCCCCTGGGAGATACGCAGTATTTT. It encodes CASPLGDTQYF.

This clonotype was counted between two and nine times. This chain links TRBV29-1 with TRBJ1-1, with unresolved D. The CDR3 has 12 amino acids. Germline values: CDR1 SQVTM, CDR2 ANQGSEA. V shed 8 bases and J shed 0 bases, with 10 bases lying between them. This CDR3 is CSPESMNTEAFF. The DNA of the CDR3 is TGCAGCCCCGAGTCGATGAACACTGAAGCTTTCTTT.

V and J are TRBV7-9 and TRBJ2-5, with a possible D match to TRBD1 (5 bases). The CDR3 is made up of 16 amino acids. V lost 5 bases, J lost 5 bases, and 21 bases lay in between. CDR1 is SEHNR and CDR2 is FQNEAQ in the germline V gene (reference sequence). The CDR3 sequence is CASSPFSGHLGETQYF. CDR3 sequence (DNA): TGTGCCAGCAGCCCTTTTTCTGGACACCTAGGGGAGACCCAGTACTTC.

This clonotype came up many times. CDR3 sequence (DNA): TGCAGCGTTGGAAGCGGGGTGGTAGATACGCAGTATTTT. This sequence encodes CSVGSGVVDTQYF. V and J are TRBV29-1 and TRBJ2-3; 7 bases match TRBD2. Trimming cost V 4 bases and J 5 bases; bases outside gene matches: 6. This CDR3 region has 13 residues. Germline V gives CDR1 SQVTM, CDR2 ANQGSEA.

The chain employs TRBV5-1 and TRBJ2-3, with TRBD2 identical over 7 bases. V shed 4 bases and J 3 bases; nucleotides not matched to a gene: 11. The CDR3 runs 16 residues. CDR1 and CDR2 (germline): SGHRS, YFSETQ. The chain's CDR3 is CASSPRSRGGTDTQYF. The CDR3 DNA is TGCGCCAGCAGCCCCAGATCTCGCGGGGGAACAGATACGCAGTATTTT.

Only a few counts were recorded for this clonotype. The chain joins TRBV12-3 or TRBV12-4 to TRBJ2-7, with 12 bases fitting TRBD2. V was pared by 2 bases and J by 2 bases, with 1 base of the junction left unmatched. CDR3 length: 15 residues. DNA for the CDR3: TGTGCCAGCAGTTTATGGACTAGCGGGGCCTACGAGCAGTACTTC. Protein product: CASSLWTSGAYEQYF.

The chain combines TRBV11-2 with TRBJ2-2; D gene unclear. The V and J ends lost 0 bases and 4 bases respectively, with 9 bases between them. From germline, CDR1 is SGHAT and CDR2 FQNNGV. CDR3 length: 15 amino acids. In DNA form, the CDR3 reads TGTGCCAGCAGCTTAGAGGGCAGGCGCACCGGGGAGCTGTTTTTT. As protein: CASSLEGRRTGELFF.

This clonotype occurred a few times. The chain carries TRBV15 and TRBJ1-1; D gene uncertain. Germline lookup yields CDR1 LNHNV and CDR2 YYDKDF (reference sequence). V was clipped by 1 base and J by 2 bases, with 8 bases between them. CDR3 size: 14 residues. The CDR3, as DNA: TGTGCCACCAGCAGAGGTGAACTTAACACTGAAGCTTTCTTT. This encodes CATSRGELNTEAFF.

A few counts support this clonotype. V usage is TRBV12-3 or TRBV12-4 and J usage is TRBJ2-7, with a possible D match to TRBD2 (6 bases). The CDR3 contains 16 residues. The V end was cut by 5 bases, the J end by 6 bases, with 23 bases between. The DNA of the CDR3 is TGTGCCAGCAGTCTAAGGGTCGGGACCGGGAGTGGCGAGCAGTACTTC. Translating it yields CASSLRVGTGSGEQYF.

The rearrangement uses TRBV7-8 and TRBJ2-3; 9 nucleotides match TRBD2. Germline V gene sequence: CDR1 SGHVS, CDR2 FQNEAQ. This CDR3 region has 16 residues. V trimming: 7 bases; J trimming: 5 bases; junction bases outside the gene matches: 13. CDR3 in DNA: TGTGCCAGCACCACGGCCGCGAGCGGGAGGAGAGATACGCAGTATTTT. Protein: CASTTAASGRRDTQYF.

The chain combines TRBV29-1 with TRBJ2-7; 8 positions agree with TRBD1. Trimming took 6 bases from V and 3 from J; bases not matched to a gene: 7. The CDR3 is 13 amino acids. Germline loops: CDR1 SQVTM, CDR2 ANQGSEA. CDR3 DNA: TGCAGCGTCTGGGGGGACAGGAACTACGAGCAGTACTTC. Residues: CSVWGDRNYEQYF.

As regards this clonotype: Germline and junction disagree at one end, which may indicate a read error. The chain uses TRBV20-1 and TRBJ2-7, with 12 bases lining up with TRBD2. With the DNA end fitting TRBJ2-5 better, the J assignment may be wrong. CDR3 length: 13 residues. Germline V lookup: CDR1 DFQATT, CDR2 SNEGSKA (reference sequence). The CDR3 loop reads CGASGGAQETQYF. CDR3 nucleotide sequence: TGCGGTGCTAGCGGGGGGGCCCAAGAGACCCAGTACTTC.